This T cell receptor beta chain derives from a study of cytomegalovirus exposure and HLA in healthy donors. Trimming cost V 5 bases and J 11 bases, with 18 bases left between them. In germline, CDR1 is MDHEN, CDR2 SYDVKM. The CDR3 totals 14 residues. Points from the study as a whole: The presence/absence work took it that sequencing depth was about the same across donors. In a later analysis, specific HLA alleles were associated with more than 15,000 TCR beta sequences at a 0.05 false discovery rate.

This clone was seen a handful of times. The antigen is unknown. The PCR made use of 60 Vbeta and 13 Jbeta primers. Libraries were prepared by immunoSEQ multiplex PCR; TCRdb keeps only in-frame clonotypes and omits some of them. The data show roughly 150,000 clones, 70% seen once. This receptor was taken from a woman aged 55-70 years in good health and CMV-seropositive. The chain combines TRBV28 with TRBJ1-4; tentative D call: TRBD1 (6 bases). Sequencing used PBMCs. The CDR3 bases are TGTGCCAGCAGTCCCGGGACACCGGAGAGGAAACTGTTTTTT. This encodes CASSPGTPERKLFF.